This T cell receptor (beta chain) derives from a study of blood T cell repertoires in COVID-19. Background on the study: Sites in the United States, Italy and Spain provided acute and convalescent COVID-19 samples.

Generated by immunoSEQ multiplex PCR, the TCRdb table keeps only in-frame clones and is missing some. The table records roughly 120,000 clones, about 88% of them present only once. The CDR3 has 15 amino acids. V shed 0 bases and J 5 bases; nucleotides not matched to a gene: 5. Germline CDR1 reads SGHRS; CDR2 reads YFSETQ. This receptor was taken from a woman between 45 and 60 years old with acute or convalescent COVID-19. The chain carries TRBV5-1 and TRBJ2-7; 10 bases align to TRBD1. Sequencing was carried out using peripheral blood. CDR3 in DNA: TGCGCCAGCAGCTTGGGTCGGGACAGGGGCCACGAGCAGTACTTC. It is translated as CASSLGRDRGHEQYF.